One sample yielded the 21 T cell receptor beta chains listed below, sequenced in a study of blood T cells in healthy people across ages. Alongside a J-beta primer mix, a sample-barcoded 5' primer served in a second PCR lasting roughly 6 to 12 cycles. MiXCR, applied by TCRdb to the 5' RACE reads, yields one record per CDR3 protein. This table has about 1.6 million distinct CDR3 sequences, almost 35% appearing once. Sequenced input: blood. These receptors were taken from a woman in her 30s in good health.

Only a few counts were recorded for this clonotype. The V and J genes are TRBV10-3 and TRBJ1-1; D unclear. The CDR3 runs to 14 residues. Germline loops: CDR1 ENHRY, CDR2 SYGVKD. V lost 2 bases and J lost 1, with 8 bases in between. In DNA, the CDR3 is TGTGCCATCAGTGAGGCTAAGGGGAACACTGAAGCTTTCTTT. It encodes CAISEAKGNTEAFF.

The rearrangement joins TRBV6-1 to TRBJ1-5; a possible D gene is TRBD1 (6 bases). Trimming removed 7 bases from V and 3 bases from J, with 7 bases in between. The CDR3 sequence is 12 residues long. In germline, CDR1 is MNHNS, CDR2 SASEGT. The CDR3 region has the DNA TGTGCCAGCAAGGGACACAATCAGCCCCAGCATTTT. As protein: CASKGHNQPQHF.

V gene TRBV9 combines with J gene TRBJ2-3; 8 nucleotides agree with TRBD1. Germline CDR1 and CDR2: SGDLS and YYNGEE. Losses at the gene ends were 3 bases for V and 0 bases for J; bases not matched to a gene: 6. The CDR3 is 16 amino acids. The CDR3 coding sequence is TGTGCCAGCAGCGGGGAGACAGGGGTTAGCACAGATACGCAGTATTTT. This gives the protein CASSGETGVSTDTQYF.

There are a few counts of this clonotype. V and J are TRBV29-1 and TRBJ1-2, with D perhaps matching TRBD1 (5 bases). This CDR3 region has 16 residues. The germline V and J ends were trimmed by 1 base and 3 bases, with 18 bases remaining between them. Germline values: CDR1 SQVTM, CDR2 ANQGSEA. CDR3 amino acids: CSVEALQGRGDYGYTF. Written as DNA, the CDR3 is TGCAGCGTTGAAGCTCTACAAGGCCGGGGGGACTATGGCTACACCTTC.

The V call is TRBV3-1, the J call TRBJ1-6; D might be TRBD1 (6 bases). Looked up from germline, CDR1 is LGHDT and CDR2 is YNNKEL (reference sequence). The CDR3 extends over 16 amino acids. V gave up 4 bases and J gave up 6 bases, with 16 bases separating them. Here the CDR3 DNA reads TGTGCCAGCAGCCGACAATCGACAGGATCTAATTCACCCCTCCACTTT. It yields the protein CASSRQSTGSNSPLHF.

The rearrangement joins TRBV5-1 to TRBJ2-5, with 10 bases matching TRBD2. Germline loops: CDR1 SGHRS, CDR2 YFSETQ. V trimming: 0 bases; J trimming: 4 bases; junction bases outside the gene matches: 6. The CDR3 is made up of 16 amino acids. CDR3 region: CASSLASGSLTETQYF. Written as DNA, the CDR3 is TGCGCCAGCAGCTTGGCTAGCGGGAGTTTAACAGAGACCCAGTACTTC.

This clonotype was detected many times. The V call is TRBV20-1, the J call TRBJ2-7; D possibly corresponds to TRBD1 (7 bases). Germline V gene sequence: CDR1 DFQATT, CDR2 SNEGSKA (reference sequence). This CDR3 is built from 12 residues. The V end lost 7 bases, the J end lost 6 bases, and 16 bases lay between the germline ends. Written as DNA, the CDR3 is TGCAGTGGTTTCAGGGGGGCTCTCGAGCAGTACTTC. As protein: CSGFRGALEQYF.

This clonotype was seen ten or more times. J is TRBJ2-6 and V is TRBV10-3; D call uncertain. The ends were cut back, 11 bases at V and 4 bases at J, with 12 bases in the middle. The CDR3 loop spans 13 amino acids. The germline CDR1 and CDR2 sequences are ENHRY and SYGVKD. CDR3: CAAAEYGANVLTF. As DNA, the CDR3 is TGTGCCGCCGCGGAGTACGGGGCCAACGTCCTGACTTTC.

This clonotype was seen more than once but under ten times. The chain combines TRBV25-1 with TRBJ2-7, with 13 nucleotides matching TRBD2. The tail of the sequence fits TRBJ2-4 better, so the J call may be wrong. There are 16 residues in the CDR3. Germline lookup yields CDR1 MGHDK and CDR2 SYGVNS. The CDR3 bases are TGTGCCAGCAGTGGCCGGACTAGCGGGAGTGTTTACATTCAGTACTTC. Its translation is CASSGRTSGSVYIQYF.

In its sample, this clonotype was seen a few times. The chain combines TRBV6-5 with TRBJ2-1; TRBD2 matches at 8 bases. CDR3 length equals 15 residues. Germline trimming cut 6 bases from V and 5 bases from J; bases unmatched to any gene: 9. Germline CDR1 MNHEY, CDR2 SVGAGI. Here the CDR3 reads CASSRSGGSHNEQFF. As DNA, the CDR3 is TGTGCCAGCAGCAGAAGCGGGGGTTCTCACAATGAGCAGTTCTTC.

The rearrangement joins TRBV24-1 to TRBJ2-5, with D unclear. The CDR3 totals 14 residues. Germline-derived CDR1 and CDR2 are KGHDR and SFDVKD. Between the trimmed V and J ends, which lost 4 bases and 0 bases, there was a span of 8 bases. The chain's CDR3 is CATSEGRNQETQYF. The CDR3 DNA sequence: TGTGCCACCAGTGAGGGCAGAAACCAAGAGACCCAGTACTTC.

The chain carries TRBV12-3 or TRBV12-4 and TRBJ2-7; TRBD1 matches 9 bases. The CDR3 has 17 amino acids. The junction had 11 bases not matched to a gene; V was cut back by 5 bases and J by 0 bases. In DNA, the CDR3 is TGTGCCAGCAGTGGATGGGGACAGGGTCCAGACTCCTACGAGCAGTACTTC. It translates to CASSGWGQGPDSYEQYF.

The chain employs TRBV3-1 and TRBJ2-7; 11 bases match TRBD2. There are 20 residues in the CDR3. V shed 3 bases, J shed 1 base, and the junction held 17 bases outside the gene matches. Per the germline V gene, CDR1 is LGHDT and CDR2 is YNNKEL (reference sequence). CDR3 nucleotide sequence: TGTGCCAGCAGCCAGGCTATGGGACTAGCGGAGCTCTTTAATTCCTACGAGCAGTACTTC. Translation gives CASSQAMGLAELFNSYEQYF.

This sequence joins TRBV10-3 and TRBJ2-3, with TRBD2 matching over 8 bases. Germline V gene data show CDR1 as ENHRY and CDR2 as SYGVKD. This CDR3 is 15 amino acids long. V lost 6 bases and J lost 2; bases outside the gene matches: 7. Here the CDR3 reads CAIRASGLITDTQYF. CDR3 DNA sequence: TGTGCCATCAGAGCTAGCGGGTTAATCACAGATACGCAGTATTTT.

This chain joins TRBV5-1 and TRBJ2-5, with TRBD1 matching over 11 bases. Germline assignment: CDR1 SGHRS and CDR2 YFSETQ. The CDR3 consists of 16 residues. V lost 5 bases to trimming and J lost 5 bases; unmatched junction nucleotides: 11. The CDR3 sequence: CASSSHGDRGMETQYF. The CDR3 bases are TGCGCCAGCAGTTCCCATGGGGACAGGGGGATGGAGACCCAGTACTTC.

V usage is TRBV20-1 and J usage is TRBJ2-5; D gene ambiguous. Deletions cut 7 bases from V and 0 bases from J, with 18 bases between. The CDR3 extends over 15 amino acids. The germline CDR1 and CDR2 sequences are DFQATT and SNEGSKA (reference sequence). For the CDR3, the DNA is TGCAGTGTCCTCGGACCGGGTCTGTACCAAGAGACCCAGTACTTC. Protein sequence: CSVLGPGLYQETQYF.

The table lists this clonotype with a few counts. The chain recombines TRBV5-1 with TRBJ2-3; D remains unclear. Trimming pared 1 base from V and 2 bases from J, leaving 20 bases between. Germline V gene lookup returns CDR1 SGHRS and CDR2 YFSETQ. CDR3 length: 18 amino acids. For the CDR3, the DNA is TGCGCCAGCAGCTTGCGGGCGTCGGGCTACCCGCTCACAGATACGCAGTATTTT. Protein sequence: CASSLRASGYPLTDTQYF. The full variable domain, in which reference TRBV5-1 and TRBJ2-3 provide the parts outside the CDR3, is KAGVTQTPRYLIKTRGQQVTLSCSPISGHRSVSWYQQTPGQGLQFLFEYFSETQRNKGNFPGRFSGRQFSNSRSEMNVSTLELGDSALYLCASSLRASGYPLTDTQYFGPGTRLTVL.

This clonotype turned up a few times. The V and J genes are TRBV28 and TRBJ2-4, with TRBD2 matching over 7 bases. The J call could be wrong; TRBJ2-5 is a better fit for the DNA end. Germline V gene sequence: CDR1 MDHEN, CDR2 SYDVKM. The CDR3 extends over 14 amino acids. DNA for the CDR3: TGTGCCAGCAGTTTGGCGGGAGCCAAAGAGACCCAGTACTTC. Its protein is CASSLAGAKETQYF.

A word on this clonotype: The junction differs from germline at one of its ends, possibly a read error. In DNA form, the CDR3 reads TGTGTCAGCAGCCTGACTAGCGGAGAATCCTACAATGAGCAGTTCTTC. Protein: CVSSLTSGESYNEQFF. The chain links TRBV9 to TRBJ2-1, with TRBD2 matching over 9 bases. There are 16 residues in the CDR3. CDR1 is SGDLS and CDR2 is YYNGEE in the germline V gene.

This clonotype was seen a few times. The chain has TRBV27 and TRBJ2-1; D is unclear. Between the trimmed V and J ends, which lost 6 bases and 6 bases, there was a span of 12 bases. Germline V lookup: CDR1 MNHEY, CDR2 SMNVEV (reference sequence). This CDR3 spans 13 amino acids. DNA of the CDR3: TGTGCCAGCAGGCTTCTTAGTGGCAATGAGCAGTTCTTC. Translating it yields CASRLLSGNEQFF.

The rearrangement links TRBV12-3 or TRBV12-4 to TRBJ1-4, with a possible D match to TRBD1 (5 bases). Trimming cost V 1 base and J 7 bases, with 13 bases left between them. The CDR3 runs to 15 residues. The CDR3 bases are TGTGCCAGCAGTTTAGGCGGGACGAAAATTGAAAAACTGTTTTTT. It yields the protein CASSLGGTKIEKLFF.